The rows below give T cell receptor beta chains drawn from one sample of a study of memory CD4+ T cells and cytomegalovirus serostatus. TCRdb's table, derived via immunoSEQ multiplex PCR, lists solely in-frame clones and lacks some. Here the sample spans over 45,000 clones, roughly 84% being singletons. Sequencing was done on a sample of memory CD4+ T cells from blood. The receptors shown here come from an adult in good health and CMV-seronegative. Some clones in this sample may be carry-over from other donors' samples. The CDR3 runs from the conserved cysteine through the conserved F or W. The D gene is left open where the match is weak. For some rows the clone size is stated as once, few or many, or as a class when expanded; others skip it.

abundance,j_gene,d_gene,v_gene,CDR3nt,CDR3aa
NA,TRBJ1-3,NA,TRBV21-1,TGTGCCAGCAGCAAAGCTGTGCTTGGAAACACCATATATTTT,CASSKAVLGNTIYF
NA,TRBJ2-4,NA,TRBV30,TGTGCCTGGAGTGTAGGGTCAGGGTTCGGCATTCAGTACTTC,CAWSVGSGFGIQYF
NA,TRBJ2-7,TRBD2,TRBV28,TGTGCCAGCAGTCCCTCACTAGCGAGCTACGAGCAGTACTTC,CASSPSLASYEQYF
NA,TRBJ1-2,TRBD1,TRBV15,TGTGCCACCAGCACCAGAAGGCAGGGGGCGGGTGGCTACACCTTC,CATSTRRQGAGGYTF
NA,TRBJ2-2,NA,TRBV11-3,TGTGCCAGCAGCCCCACCGGGAAGAACACCGGGGAGCTGTTTTTT,CASSPTGKNTGELFF
NA,TRBJ2-7,TRBD1,TRBV5-4,TGTGCCAGCAGCACGGGACAGGACTACGAGCAGTACTTC,CASSTGQDYEQYF
NA,TRBJ1-1,NA,TRBV4-1,TGCGCCAGCAGCCAAGATTGGGCTGCTACTGAAGCTTTCTTT,CASSQDWAATEAFF
NA,TRBJ2-5,TRBD1,TRBV5-6,TGTGCCAGCAGCACTCGTACAGGGGGTGCGGAGACCCAGTACTTC,CASSTRTGGAETQYF
NA,TRBJ1-4,TRBD1,TRBV9,TGTGCCAGCAGCGTAGACAGGGGGTCTGAAAAACTGTTTTTT,CASSVDRGSEKLFF
NA,TRBJ2-3,NA,TRBV5-6,TGTGCCAGCCAAGGGAGTCAGAGCACAGATACGCAGTATTTT,CASQGSQSTDTQYF
NA,TRBJ2-1,TRBD2,TRBV4-1,TGCGCCAGCAGCCTTTCCGGGACTAGCGGGAGGGCCTACAATGAGCAGTTCTTC,CASSLSGTSGRAYNEQFF
NA,TRBJ1-1,TRBD1,TRBV7-8,TGTGCCAGCAGCTTGTGGGACAGGGGAATGAACACTGAAGCTTTCTTT,CASSLWDRGMNTEAFF
NA,TRBJ2-2,NA,TRBV15,TGTGCCACCAGCAGGGACAGGGAGGGCCGAGGGGAGCTGTTTTTT,CATSRDREGRGELFF
NA,TRBJ2-4,NA,TRBV21-1,TGTGCCAGCAGCAAAGACTGCGCAGGGGAGGCCAAAAACATTCAGTACTTC,CASSKDCAGEAKNIQYF
NA,TRBJ2-6,NA,TRBV5-1,TGCGCCAGCAGCGGGGACCCTGGGGCCAACGTCCTGACTTTC,CASSGDPGANVLTF
NA,TRBJ1-1,NA,TRBV29-1,TGCAGTTTCACCACGCGGAAAGGTGGGGGGGGCTTAACTGAAGCTTTCTTT,CSFTTRKGGGGLTEAFF
medium-sized,TRBJ2-2,NA,TRBV2,TGTGCCAGCAGCCTCACGCACACCGGGGAGCTGTTTTTT,CASSLTHTGELFF
once,TRBJ1-5,NA,TRBV28,TGTGCCAGCAGCTCCATTTCGGCAAATCAGCCCCAGCATTTT,CASSSISANQPQHF
NA,TRBJ1-1,NA,TRBV25-1,TGTGCCAGCAGGGGTACCGTATATGCTGAAGCTTTCTTT,CASRGTVYAEAFF
NA,TRBJ2-1,NA,TRBV9,TGTGCCAGCAGCGTAGGGGTCACTCCCTACAATGAGCAGTTCTTC,CASSVGVTPYNEQFF
NA,TRBJ1-4,NA,TRBV28,TGTGCCAGCAGCCTTTCCCCAGGGGCAACTAATGAAAAACTGTTTTTT,CASSLSPGATNEKLFF
NA,TRBJ2-3,TRBD2,TRBV5-1,TGCGCCAGCAGCTCTGAGCGGGATAGCACAGATACGCAGTATTTT,CASSSERDSTDTQYF
NA,TRBJ1-4,NA,TRBV18,TGTGCCAGCTCACCCCAGGTTGGAAGGGCAGATGAAAAACTGTTTTTT,CASSPQVGRADEKLFF
NA,TRBJ2-5,NA,TRBV29-1,TGCAGCGTTGAAGGCAAGAGGGAGACCCAGTACTTC,CSVEGKRETQYF
NA,TRBJ1-4,NA,TRBV15,TGTGCCACCAGCCCCAGAGATCGGCGCCTCAATGAAAAACTGTTTTTT,CATSPRDRRLNEKLFF
NA,TRBJ1-3,TRBD1,TRBV27,TGTGCCAGCAGGGGGACAGGGGCTGGAAACACCATATATTTT,CASRGTGAGNTIYF
NA,TRBJ2-3,NA,TRBV5-4,TGTGCCAGCAGCTTGGGACCCCCGGCAGGGACAGATACGCAGTATTTT,CASSLGPPAGTDTQYF
NA,TRBJ2-3,NA,TRBV6-5,TGTGCCAGCAGTTATGGCACGGAGATCACAGATACGCAGTATTTT,CASSYGTEITDTQYF
NA,TRBJ1-2,NA,TRBV19,TGTGCCAGCAGGTCTTCTAACTATGGCTACACCTTC,CASRSSNYGYTF
NA,TRBJ1-4,TRBD1,TRBV4-3,TGCGCCAGCAGCTACAGGGGTCCTACAGCCGCAACTAATGAAAAACTGTTTTTT,CASSYRGPTAATNEKLFF